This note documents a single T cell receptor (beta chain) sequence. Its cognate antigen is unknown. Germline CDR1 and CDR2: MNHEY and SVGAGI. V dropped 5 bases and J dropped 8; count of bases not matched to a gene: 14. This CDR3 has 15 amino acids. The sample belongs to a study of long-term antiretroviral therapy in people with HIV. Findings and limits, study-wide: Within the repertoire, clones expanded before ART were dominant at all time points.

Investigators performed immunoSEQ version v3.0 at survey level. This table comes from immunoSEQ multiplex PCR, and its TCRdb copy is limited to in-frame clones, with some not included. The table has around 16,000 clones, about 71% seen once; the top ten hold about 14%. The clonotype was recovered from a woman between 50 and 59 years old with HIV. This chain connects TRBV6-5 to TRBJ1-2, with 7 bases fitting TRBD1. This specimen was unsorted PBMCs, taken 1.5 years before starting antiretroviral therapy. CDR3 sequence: CASSRSTGPTRGYTF. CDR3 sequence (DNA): TGTGCCAGCAGTCGATCGACAGGGCCCACGCGGGGCTACACCTTC.